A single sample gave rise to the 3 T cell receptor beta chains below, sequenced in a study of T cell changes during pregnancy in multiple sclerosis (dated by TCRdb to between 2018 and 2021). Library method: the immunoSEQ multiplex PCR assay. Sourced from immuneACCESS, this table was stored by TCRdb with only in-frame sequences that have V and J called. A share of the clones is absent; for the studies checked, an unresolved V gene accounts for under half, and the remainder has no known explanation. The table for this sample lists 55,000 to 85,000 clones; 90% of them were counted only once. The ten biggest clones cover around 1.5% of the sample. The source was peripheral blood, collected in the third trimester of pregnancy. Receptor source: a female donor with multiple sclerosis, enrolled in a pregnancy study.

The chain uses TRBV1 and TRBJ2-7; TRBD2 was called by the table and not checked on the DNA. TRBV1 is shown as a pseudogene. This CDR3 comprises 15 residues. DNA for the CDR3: TGCACCAGCACCCAGAGCAGCGGGAGCTCCTACGAGCAGTACTTC. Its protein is CTSTQSSGSSYEQYF.

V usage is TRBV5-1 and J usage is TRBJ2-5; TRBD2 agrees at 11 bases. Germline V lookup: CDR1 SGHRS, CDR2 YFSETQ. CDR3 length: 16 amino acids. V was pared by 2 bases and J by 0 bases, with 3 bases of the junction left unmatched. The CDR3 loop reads CASSFRTSGYQETQYF. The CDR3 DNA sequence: TGCGCCAGCAGCTTCCGGACTAGCGGGTACCAAGAGACCCAGTACTTC.

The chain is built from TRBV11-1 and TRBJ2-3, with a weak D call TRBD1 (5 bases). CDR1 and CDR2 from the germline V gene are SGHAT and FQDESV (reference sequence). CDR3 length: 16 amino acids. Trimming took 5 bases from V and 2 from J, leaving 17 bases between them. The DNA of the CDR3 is TGTGCCAGCAGCCTACAGGTTCCCCAAATCACAGATACGCAGTATTTT. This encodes CASSLQVPQITDTQYF.